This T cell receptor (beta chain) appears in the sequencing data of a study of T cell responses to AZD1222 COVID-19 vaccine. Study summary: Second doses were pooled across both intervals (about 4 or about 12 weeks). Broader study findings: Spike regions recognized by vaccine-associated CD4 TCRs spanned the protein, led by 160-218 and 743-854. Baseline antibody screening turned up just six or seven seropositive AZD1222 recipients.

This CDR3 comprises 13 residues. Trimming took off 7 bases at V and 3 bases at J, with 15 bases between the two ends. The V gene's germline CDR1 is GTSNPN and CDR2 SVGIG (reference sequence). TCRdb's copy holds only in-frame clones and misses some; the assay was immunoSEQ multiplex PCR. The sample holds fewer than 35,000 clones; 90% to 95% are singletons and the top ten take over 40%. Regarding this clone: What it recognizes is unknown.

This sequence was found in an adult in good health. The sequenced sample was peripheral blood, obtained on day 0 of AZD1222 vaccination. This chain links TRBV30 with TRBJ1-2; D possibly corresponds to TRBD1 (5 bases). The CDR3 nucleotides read TGTGCCTTGAACCGGATAGGGGACTATGGCTACACCTTC. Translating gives CALNRIGDYGYTF.